Shown below are 26 T cell receptor beta chains from a single sample sequenced in a study of regulatory T cells in long-lasting Graves disease. Arm-PCR of CDR3 regions with iRepertoire HTBI primers generated TCR beta libraries. MiXCR, run by TCRdb on the multiplex PCR reads, gives a single entry per CDR3 protein. This table has over 400,000 distinct CDR3 sequences, less than 15% appearing once. The sample's time point: newly diagnosed GD, antithyroid drugs for less than 3 months. Generation of the TCR library employed RNA extracted from PBMCs. These data were also reused for a study on T cells in Graves' hyperthyroidism and ophthalmopathy.

Sequencing was performed on peripheral blood mononuclear cells (PBMCs), taken at new diagnosis, from a patient treated with antithyroid drugs. Receptors originate from a woman in her 50s with Graves disease.

This clonotype has ten or more counts. The gene calls are TRBV6-2 or TRBV6-3 and TRBJ2-7; TRBD2 aligns across 11 bases. V lost 5 bases and J lost 0; bases outside the gene matches: 3. Looked up from germline, CDR1 is MNHEY and CDR2 is SVGEGT. The CDR3 spans 15 residues. The CDR3 here is CASSGLAGSSYEQYF. The CDR3 DNA is TGTGCCAGCAGTGGACTAGCGGGCAGCTCCTACGAGCAGTACTTC.

This clonotype was seen many times. This rearrangement joins TRBV2 to TRBJ2-1; TRBD2 is a possible D gene (6 bases). This CDR3 is built from 14 residues. The germline CDR1 and CDR2 sequences are SNHLY and FYNNEI. V was clipped by 7 bases and J by 1 base, with 11 bases between them. DNA for the CDR3: TGTGCCAGCATGCGGGACTCGTCCTACAATGAGCAGTTCTTC. It encodes CASMRDSSYNEQFF.

Comments on this clonotype: A clone one base away is much larger, so this may be a read error. The chain has TRBV27 and TRBJ1-1; D unclear. Between the trimmed V and J ends, which lost 3 bases and 8 bases, there was a span of 13 bases. This CDR3 is 13 amino acids long. Germline values: CDR1 MNHEY, CDR2 SMNVEV (reference sequence). CDR3 in amino acids: CASSLTWVREAFF. CDR3 DNA sequence: TGTGCCAGCAGTTTGACATGGGTCCGCGAAGCTTTCTTT.

V is TRBV7-6 and J is TRBJ2-7, with TRBD2 matching over 9 bases. The CDR3 spans 14 residues. CDR1 and CDR2 from the germline V gene are SGHVS and FNYEAQ. V trimming: 1 base; J trimming: 3 bases; junction bases outside the gene matches: 1. CDR3 residues: CASSLETSGYEQYF. The DNA of the CDR3 is TGTGCCAGCAGCTTAGAGACTAGCGGCTACGAGCAGTACTTC.

V is TRBV4-1 and J is TRBJ2-1; no firm D call. Germline V CDR1 and CDR2: MGHRA, YSYEKL. The CDR3 has 17 residues. V was pared by 1 base and J by 0 bases, with 13 bases between. CDR3 DNA sequence: TGCGCCAGCAGCCAAGTATTGGCCCTGAGCTCCTACAATGAGCAGTTCTTC. Translated, it gives CASSQVLALSSYNEQFF.

This clonotype came up many times. The chain links TRBV7-8 to TRBJ2-5; 15 positions agree with TRBD2. The CDR3 contains 16 residues. Germline assignment: CDR1 SGHVS and CDR2 FQNEAQ. V dropped 5 bases and J dropped 4; count of bases not matched to a gene: 5. DNA for the CDR3: TGTGCCAGCAGCCCGAGGACTAGCGGGAGGGGAGAGACCCAGTACTTC. Translated, it gives CASSPRTSGRGETQYF.

This clonotype occurred a few times. The chain has TRBV6-1 and TRBJ1-2, with D perhaps matching TRBD1 (5 bases). CDR1 and CDR2 (germline): MNHNS, SASEGT. V was clipped by 4 bases and J by 3 bases, with 9 bases between them. This CDR3 is built from 13 residues. DNA of the CDR3: TGTGCCAGCAGTGCAGGGTTCGACTATGGCTACACCTTC. It codes for CASSAGFDYGYTF.

This clonotype was recorded at least ten times. This rearrangement joins TRBV28 to TRBJ2-3; D might be TRBD2 (5 bases). V lost 2 bases to trimming and J lost 2 bases, with 14 bases between them. The germline gives CDR1 MDHEN, CDR2 SYDVKM. This CDR3 is 16 amino acids long. The CDR3 reads CASSLIGAANTDTQYF. The CDR3 DNA is TGTGCCAGCAGTTTAATCGGAGCGGCAAACACAGATACGCAGTATTTT.

This clonotype was counted between two and nine times. The chain couples TRBV20-1 to TRBJ2-5, with D unclear. CDR3 size: 9 residues. Germline V gene data show CDR1 as DFQATT and CDR2 as SNEGSKA (reference sequence). V lost 3 bases and J lost 6, with 2 bases in between. Here the CDR3 reads CSASQTQYF. DNA of the CDR3: TGCAGTGCTAGCCAGACCCAGTACTTC.

V is TRBV27 and J is TRBJ1-5; D unclear. Trimming took off 3 bases at V and 4 bases at J, with 10 bases between the two ends. CDR3 size: 14 residues. Germline loops: CDR1 MNHEY, CDR2 SMNVEV (reference sequence). This chain's CDR3 is CASSLIGTNQPQHF. The CDR3 DNA reads TGTGCCAGCAGTTTGATAGGAACTAATCAGCCCCAGCATTTT.

This clonotype was detected only a few times. The chain combines TRBV24-1 with TRBJ2-1; D might be TRBD1 (5 bases). CDR3 length equals 14 residues. The germline gives CDR1 KGHDR, CDR2 SFDVKD. Trimming removed 5 bases from V and 13 bases from J, with 20 bases in between. CDR3 amino acids: CATSAPHDSESQFF. DNA for the CDR3: TGTGCCACCAGTGCACCACACGACAGTGAAAGTCAGTTCTTC.

In this sample, this clonotype turned up a few times. The J gene is TRBJ2-3, the V gene TRBV5-6; 13 bases line up with TRBD2. After removal of 2 bases from V and 5 bases from J, the junction contained 2 bases not matched to a gene. CDR3 length equals 15 residues. CDR1 SGHDT and CDR2 YYEEEE come from the germline V gene. The CDR3 sequence is CASSLGLAGEDTQYF. The CDR3, as DNA: TGTGCCAGCAGCTTAGGACTAGCGGGAGAAGATACGCAGTATTTT.

This clonotype came up many times. The chain combines TRBV6-1 with TRBJ2-5; 10 nucleotides line up with TRBD1. V was clipped by 8 bases and J by 5 bases; unmatched bases: 11. The CDR3 is 15 amino acids. Per germline, CDR1 MNHNS and CDR2 SASEGT. This chain's CDR3 is CASGRDRGFGETQYF. The CDR3 DNA follows: TGTGCCAGCGGCCGGGACAGGGGTTTCGGGGAGACCCAGTACTTC.

This chain joins TRBV10-3 and TRBJ2-1, with a weak D call TRBD2 (6 bases). CDR1 ENHRY and CDR2 SYGVKD come from the germline V gene. Trimming shortened V by 6 bases and J by 5 bases, and 14 bases separated the two germline ends. This CDR3 region has 14 residues. CDR3 amino acids: CAISLGGLDNEQFF. CDR3 coding DNA: TGTGCCATCAGCCTGGGGGGTTTAGACAATGAGCAGTTCTTC.

The table lists this clonotype with a few counts. V usage is TRBV25-1 and J usage is TRBJ2-3; 10 bases align to TRBD2. The CDR3 has 16 amino acids. The V and J ends lost 6 bases and 0 bases, in that order; junction bases with no gene match: 6. Germline CDR1 MGHDK, CDR2 SYGVNS. The CDR3 loop reads CASRSLAGASTDTQYF. The CDR3 DNA reads as TGTGCCAGCAGATCTCTAGCGGGAGCTAGCACAGATACGCAGTATTTT.

This clonotype was counted at least ten times. The chain uses TRBV5-1 and TRBJ1-1; D gene ambiguous. Germline V lookup: CDR1 SGHRS, CDR2 YFSETQ. Trimming took off 2 bases at V and 3 bases at J, with 14 bases between the two ends. The CDR3 is 15 amino acids. The CDR3, as DNA: TGCGCCAGCAGCTTTCGGAGGGCGCGGGACACTGAAGCTTTCTTT. This codes for CASSFRRARDTEAFF.

This sequence joins TRBV3-1 and TRBJ1-5; D may be TRBD1 (5 bases). The V end was cut by 8 bases, the J end by 7 bases, with 12 bases between. The CDR3 consists of 12 residues. Germline V gives CDR1 LGHDT, CDR2 YNNKEL (reference sequence). Here the CDR3 DNA reads TGTGCCAGCGGGGGGGAAGGGCAGCCCCAGCATTTT. Its protein product is CASGGEGQPQHF. Looking up the rest from reference TRBV3-1 and TRBJ1-5 gives the full variable domain: DTAVSQTPKYLVTQMGNDKSIKCEQNLGHDTMYWYKQDSKKFLKIMFSYNNKELIINETVPNRFSPKSPDKAHLNLHINSLELGDSAVYFCASGGEGQPQHFGDGTRLSIL.

The chain uses TRBV14 and TRBJ1-3, with D hard to call. The CDR3 sequence is 14 residues long. Trimming removed 0 bases at V and 1 base at J, with 4 bases between. The germline V gene has CDR1 SGHDN and CDR2 FVKESK. Here the CDR3 reads CASSQEVSGNTIYF. CDR3 nucleotides: TGTGCCAGCAGCCAAGAGGTATCTGGAAACACCATATATTTT.

The chain links TRBV3-1 to TRBJ2-2, with D perhaps TRBD1 (5 bases). V shed 1 base and J shed 6 bases, with 12 bases lying between them. The CDR3 runs 15 residues. Germline loops: CDR1 LGHDT, CDR2 YNNKEL (reference sequence). CDR3 coding DNA: TGTGCCAGCAGCCAAGTCGTAGGGGCGGCCGGGGAGCTGTTTTTT. Its protein is CASSQVVGAAGELFF.

This clonotype was picked up many times. The chain couples TRBV2 to TRBJ2-2; the D gene is possibly TRBD1 (6 bases). CDR1 is SNHLY, CDR2 FYNNEI, per germline. CDR3 length: 15 residues. The V and J ends lost 10 bases and 0 bases respectively, with 15 bases between them. The CDR3 sequence is CAILRGSSNTGELFF. For the CDR3, the DNA is TGTGCCATTTTGAGGGGGAGTTCGAACACCGGGGAGCTGTTTTTT.

A note on this clonotype: The likely explanation is a read error, given a far larger clone one base away. The chain employs TRBV6-1 and TRBJ2-5; D is unclear. The length of the CDR3 is 16 residues. Germline V gene data show CDR1 as MNHNS and CDR2 as SASEGT. V lost 3 bases, J lost 0 bases, and 14 bases lay in between. CDR3 loop: CASSEIRIPYQETQYF. DNA for the CDR3: TGTGCCAGCAGTGAGATCCGCATACCGTACCAAGAGACCCAGTACTTC.

This chain joins TRBV28 and TRBJ2-7, with TRBD1 matching over 9 bases. CDR1 is MDHEN, CDR2 SYDVKM, per germline. With V trimmed by 8 bases and J by 5 bases, 13 bases remained unmatched. CDR3 size: 15 residues. CDR3 amino acids: CASHPPGQGTDEQYF. The CDR3, as DNA: TGTGCCAGCCACCCCCCGGGACAGGGTACCGACGAGCAGTACTTC.

The chain employs TRBV19 and TRBJ1-2; 10 bases align to TRBD1. Germline CDR1 LNHDA, CDR2 SQIVND (reference sequence). V lost 7 bases, J lost 5 bases, and 4 bases stayed unmatched. The CDR3 sequence is 13 residues long. CDR3 DNA: TGTGCCAGTACCTTGGACAGGGGGTATGGCTACACCTTC. Translated: CASTLDRGYGYTF.

This clonotype was found a few times. The chain combines TRBV12-3 or TRBV12-4 with TRBJ2-7, with TRBD2 identical over 12 bases. The CDR3 runs to 14 residues. With 7 bases clipped from V and 7 bases from J, the junction kept 8 bases outside the gene matches. CDR3 loop: CASTTTSGSREQYF. The CDR3, as DNA: TGTGCCAGCACCACGACTAGCGGGAGTAGGGAGCAGTACTTC.

The J gene is TRBJ2-3, the V gene TRBV9; TRBD1 agrees at 8 bases. The length of the CDR3 is 14 residues. After removal of 4 bases from V and 3 bases from J, the junction contained 4 bases not matched to a gene. Germline V gene data show CDR1 as SGDLS and CDR2 as YYNGEE. The DNA for the CDR3 is TGTGCCAGCAGCCCAAGGACAGGGACAGATACGCAGTATTTT. Protein: CASSPRTGTDTQYF.

This clonotype was counted a few times. The chain uses TRBV19 and TRBJ1-2; 8 bases map to TRBD1. This CDR3 region has 14 residues. V lost 3 bases and J lost 5; bases outside the gene matches: 5. Germline lookup yields CDR1 LNHDA and CDR2 SQIVND (reference sequence). The CDR3: CASSILTGDYGYTF. CDR3 coding DNA: TGTGCCAGTAGTATCCTGACAGGGGATTATGGCTACACCTTC.